This T cell receptor beta chain appears in the sequencing data of a study of T cell clones after liver transplantation. Study in general: A pre-transplant mixed lymphocyte reaction with TCRbeta sequencing defined graft-donor-reactive clones followed in post-transplant blood.

The V gene end was trimmed by 4 bases and the J gene end by 0 bases; junction bases not matched to a gene: 2. Germline V gene sequence: CDR1 SGHDT, CDR2 YYEEEE. This CDR3 spans 15 amino acids. Method: immunoSEQ multiplex PCR; TCRdb's copy keeps in-frame clones and lacks some. The table includes fewer than 85,000 clones, about 80% detected once. This material consisted of CD4+ T cells from blood, taken 12 months after liver transplant. The genes are TRBV5-6 and TRBJ1-1; 11 bases line up with TRBD1. The origin of this receptor is a human patient who received a liver transplant. Some T cells may be transferred from the graft donor. The CDR3 loop reads CASSRTGGLNTEAFF. CDR3 nucleotide sequence: TGTGCCAGCAGCAGGACAGGGGGCTTGAACACTGAAGCTTTCTTT.